These 7 T cell receptor beta chains were sequenced from one sample in a study of response to subunit inactivated influenza vaccine. TCRdb itself ran the RT-PCR reads through MiXCR, one entry per CDR3 protein. Found here are about 520,000 distinct CDR3 sequences, approximately 11% of them singletons; the top ten hold about an eighth. The material was PBMCs from blood, obtained 35 to 45 days after vaccination. These receptors were taken from a man aged 45 to 65 who received an inactivated influenza vaccine.

The rearrangement joins TRBV5-1 to TRBJ2-1; D ambiguous. Looked up from germline, CDR1 is SGHRS and CDR2 is YFSETQ. The germline V and J ends were trimmed by 0 bases and 8 bases, with 15 bases remaining between them. This CDR3 contains 15 residues. CDR3 protein: CASSLGPLGPHEQFF. In DNA, the CDR3 is TGCGCCAGCAGCTTGGGTCCTCTAGGGCCCCATGAGCAGTTCTTC.

The V and J genes are TRBV10-3 and TRBJ2-6; tentative D call: TRBD1 (6 bases). Looked up from germline, CDR1 is ENHRY and CDR2 is SYGVKD. The V and J ends lost 3 bases and 0 bases respectively, with 15 bases between them. The CDR3 is 18 residues long. CDR3 amino acids: CAISEEGHLVSGANVLTF. The CDR3 DNA is TGTGCCATCAGTGAAGAGGGACACCTAGTCTCTGGGGCCAACGTCCTGACTTTC.

In its sample, this clonotype was seen many times. V usage is TRBV3-1 and J usage is TRBJ1-1; weak D call: TRBD1 (6 bases). The CDR3 loop spans 14 amino acids. The V end lost 4 bases, the J end lost 5 bases, and 14 bases lay between the germline ends. From germline, CDR1 is LGHDT and CDR2 YNNKEL (reference sequence). CDR3: CASSPEWGATEAFF. The DNA of the CDR3 is TGTGCCAGCAGCCCGGAGTGGGGGGCTACTGAAGCTTTCTTT.

In nucleotides, the CDR3 is TGTGCCAGCAGCCCAGGCGGCCTAGCGGGGGGGGAGCAGTACTTC. As protein: CASSPGGLAGGEQYF. J is TRBJ2-7 and V is TRBV9, with 12 bases lining up with TRBD2. The CDR3 consists of 15 residues. Losses at the gene ends were 4 bases for V and 7 bases for J; bases not matched to a gene: 9. Germline CDR1 is SGDLS and CDR2 is YYNGEE.

The chain is built from TRBV7-2 and TRBJ2-1, with 8 bases fitting TRBD2. After removal of 2 bases from V and 3 bases from J, the junction contained 6 bases not matched to a gene. Germline CDR1 SGHTA, CDR2 FQGNSA. This CDR3 is 16 amino acids long. The CDR3 spells CASSLRGTRNYNEQFF. The CDR3 DNA is TGTGCCAGCAGCTTAAGAGGGACTAGGAACTACAATGAGCAGTTCTTC.

This clonotype was observed a handful of times. CDR3 coding DNA: TGTGCCAGCAGCCGTGCGGGCGGGGTTACGGAGACCCAGTACTTC. This sequence encodes CASSRAGGVTETQYF. The chain uses TRBV7-8 and TRBJ2-5; D perhaps matches TRBD2 (6 bases). Per germline, CDR1 SGHVS and CDR2 FQNEAQ. The CDR3 contains 15 residues. V shed 5 bases and J shed 5 bases, with 18 bases lying between them.

This clonotype was seen a handful of times. The chain combines TRBV12-3 or TRBV12-4 with TRBJ1-1; the D is unclear. Trimming left V 7 bases short and J 8 bases short, with 17 bases between. CDR3 length equals 13 residues. CDR3 nucleotides: TGTGCCAGCACCAAAGACACAAATTACGAAGCTTTCTTT. Amino acids: CASTKDTNYEAFF.